The clone carrying this TCR beta chain was recorded at least ten times. Antigen: not known. The read terminates 3 residues before the CDR3 end, so the remaining end is supplied by the germline J gene. The record originates from a study of T cell clonality in common variable immunodeficiency. Study results and limitations: Reportedly, TCR beta sequences from common variable immunodeficiency showed fewer deletions and N-nucleotide insertions.

Germline lookup yields CDR1 SGHDT and CDR2 YYEEEE. The V gene lost 4 bases and the J gene lost 3 bases, with 10 bases spanning the gap. The CDR3 runs 13 residues. Both groups were predominantly of Caucasian heritage. Donors gave roughly 4.5 to 9 ml heparinized peripheral whole blood. TCRdb keeps only in-frame clones here, not all; method: immunoSEQ multiplex PCR. Listed for the sample are tens of thousands of clones, none seen a single time. The sequenced material came from peripheral blood mononuclear cells. This clonotype was sampled from a person between 18 and 75 years old in good health. The rearrangement joins TRBV5-6 to TRBJ1-2; D may be TRBD1 (5 bases). CDR3 in amino acids: CASSLQGHYGYTF. The part of the CDR3 DNA that was read is TGTGCCAGCAGCCTGCAGGGCCACTATGGC. The full variable domain, its missing parts supplied by reference TRBV5-6 and TRBJ1-2, is DAGVTQSPTHLIKTRGQQVTLRCSPKSGHDTVSWYQQALGQGPQFIFQYYEEEERQRGNFPDRFSGHQFPNYSSELNVNALLLGDSALYLCASSLQGHYGYTFGSGTRLTVV.